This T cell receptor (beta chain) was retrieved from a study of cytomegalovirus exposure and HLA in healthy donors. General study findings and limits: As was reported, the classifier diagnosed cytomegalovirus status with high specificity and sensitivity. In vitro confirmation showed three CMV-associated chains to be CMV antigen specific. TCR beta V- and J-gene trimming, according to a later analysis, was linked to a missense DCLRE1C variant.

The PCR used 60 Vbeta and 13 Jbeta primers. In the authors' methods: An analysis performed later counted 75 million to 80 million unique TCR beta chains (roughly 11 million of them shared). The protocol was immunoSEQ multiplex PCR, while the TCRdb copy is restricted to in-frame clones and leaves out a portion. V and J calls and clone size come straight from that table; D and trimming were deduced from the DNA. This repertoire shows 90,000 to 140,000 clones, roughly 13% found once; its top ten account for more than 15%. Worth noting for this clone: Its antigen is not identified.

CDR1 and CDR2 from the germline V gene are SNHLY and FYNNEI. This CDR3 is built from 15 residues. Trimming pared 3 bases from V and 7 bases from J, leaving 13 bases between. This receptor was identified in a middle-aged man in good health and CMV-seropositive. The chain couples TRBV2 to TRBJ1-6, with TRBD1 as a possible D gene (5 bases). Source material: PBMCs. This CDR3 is CASSDRTGSNSPLHF. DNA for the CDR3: TGTGCCAGCAGTGACCGCACAGGTTCGAATTCACCCCTCCACTTT.